This T cell receptor (beta chain) was captured by sequencing in a study of control samples from healthy donors and cancer patients. V lost 0 bases and J 0 bases, leaving 11 bases between the germline ends. This CDR3 contains 17 residues. From germline, CDR1 is MGHRA and CDR2 YSYEKL. The assay was immunoSEQ multiplex PCR, and TCRdb's table has in-frame clones only and misses some. The sample lists 100,000 to 150,000 clones; approximately 92% were seen once. This sequence was found in a man aged 40-49 years in good health. The sequenced sample consisted of blood. V usage is TRBV4-1 and J usage is TRBJ1-4, with D perhaps TRBD1 (5 bases). The CDR3 DNA is TGCGCCAGCAGCCAAGATGGGGGGAGTTCAACTAATGAAAAACTGTTTTTT. This gives the protein CASSQDGGSSTNEKLFF.